These T cell receptor beta chains were read from a single sample in a study of OX40 agonist ivuxolimab in advanced cancers. The data were produced by immunoSEQ multiplex PCR, yet TCRdb's version contains in-frame clones alone and is incomplete. The data contain some 64,000 clones, roughly 87% of them singletons. The starting material was CD4+ or CD8+ T cells sorted from blood, obtained in a trial of the OX40 agonist ivuxolimab. The receptors were gathered from an adult with an advanced solid tumor such as melanoma, head and neck, liver or kidney cancer. Both conserved end residues are part of each CDR3. The D gene is left open where the match is weak. Part of the rows lack a size; the others show once, few, many or a class for expanded clones.

cdr3_aa cdr3_nt v_call d_call j_call clone_size
CAAAPGQGTLAKNIQYF TGTGCCGCCGCGCCGGGACAGGGCACCTTAGCCAAAAACATTCAGTACTTC TRBV10-3 TRBD1 TRBJ2-4 NA
CASSSRLADNEQFF TGTGCCAGCAGCTCCAGACTAGCGGACAATGAGCAGTTCTTC TRBV11-2 TRBD2 TRBJ2-1 NA
CASSLVWEDRQNQETQYF TGTGCCAGCAGCTTAGTCTGGGAGGACAGACAAAACCAAGAGACCCAGTACTTC TRBV7-3 NA TRBJ2-5 NA
CASSLAQNYGYTF TGTGCCAGCAGCTTGGCACAGAACTATGGCTACACCTTC TRBV5-6 NA TRBJ1-2 few
CASSLGTGLAGSNTGELFF TGTGCCAGCAGCTTAGGAACGGGACTAGCGGGATCGAACACCGGGGAGCTGTTTTTT TRBV7-2 TRBD2 TRBJ2-2 NA
CASIFGGGTEAFF TGTGCCAGCATTTTCGGGGGGGGGACTGAAGCTTTCTTT TRBV28 NA TRBJ1-1 NA
CASSTRDNYGYTF TGTGCCAGTAGTACCAGGGATAACTATGGCTACACCTTC TRBV19 NA TRBJ1-2 few
CASSYVSRGNTIYF TGTGCCAGCAGTTACGTTAGCCGTGGAAACACCATATATTTT TRBV6-5 NA TRBJ1-3 NA
CALIRNGVGNTIYF TGTGCCTTGATAAGGAATGGGGTTGGAAACACCATATATTTT TRBV30 NA TRBJ1-3 NA
CASTSRWAPGVGELFF TGTGCCAGCACTTCCAGATGGGCGCCAGGAGTCGGGGAGCTGTTTTTT TRBV6-7 NA TRBJ2-2 NA
CSASWVGKLFF TGCAGTGCTAGTTGGGTTGGAAAACTGTTTTTT TRBV20-1 NA TRBJ1-4 NA
CASSIAGAPDTQYF TGTGCCAGTAGTATAGCGGGTGCCCCGGATACGCAGTATTTT TRBV19 NA TRBJ2-3 NA
CASSRKGQSYTGELFF TGTGCCAGCAGCAGGAAGGGACAGAGTTATACCGGGGAGCTGTTTTTT TRBV5-8 TRBD1 TRBJ2-2 NA
CAWFRDSNNEQFF TGTGCCTGGTTCCGGGACTCGAACAATGAGCAGTTCTTC TRBV30 NA TRBJ2-1 NA
CAWMYGGEETQYF TGTGCCTGGATGTACGGGGGCGAGGAGACCCAGTACTTC TRBV30 NA TRBJ2-5 NA
CASSLAAGVVETQYF TGTGCCAGCAGCTTAGCGGCGGGAGTTGTAGAGACCCAGTACTTC TRBV5-6 TRBD2 TRBJ2-5 NA
CASSTYNTGELFF TGTGCCAGTAGTACCTATAACACCGGGGAGCTGTTTTTT TRBV19 NA TRBJ2-2 once
CASSPNTGPGGLFF TGCGCCAGCAGCCCGAATACAGGGCCCGGCGGGCTGTTTTTT TRBV5-1 NA TRBJ2-2 NA
CAWSEGQGRYEQYF TGTGCCTGGAGTGAAGGACAGGGCAGGTACGAGCAGTACTTC TRBV30 TRBD1 TRBJ2-7 once
CASSPGRGRNGYTF TGTGCCAGCAGCCCGGGCAGGGGACGGAATGGCTACACCTTC TRBV6-5 NA TRBJ1-2 NA
CASSQGGAGLREKLFF TGTGCCAGCAGCCAAGGGGGGGCAGGCCTTCGCGAAAAACTGTTTTTT TRBV4-2 NA TRBJ1-4 NA
CAISNTGGRNYGYTF TGTGCCATCAGCAACACAGGGGGCCGAAACTATGGCTACACCTTC TRBV10-3 TRBD1 TRBJ1-2 NA
CASSPPADREAFF TGTGCCAGCTCACCACCCGCAGACAGAGAAGCTTTCTTT TRBV18 NA TRBJ1-1 NA
CASSSDSSNQPQHF TGCGCCAGCAGCTCGGACAGTAGCAATCAGCCCCAGCATTTT TRBV5-1 NA TRBJ1-5 once
CASSLGPEETQYF TGTGCCAGCAGCTTGGGGCCAGAAGAGACCCAGTACTTC TRBV7-9 NA TRBJ2-5 NA
CASSRNPKNTEAFF TGTGCCAGTAGCCGAAATCCAAAGAACACTGAAGCTTTCTTT TRBV19 NA TRBJ1-1 NA
CSAWTAEWDTEAFF TGCAGCGCTTGGACAGCCGAGTGGGACACTGAAGCTTTCTTT TRBV29-1 NA TRBJ1-1 NA
CASSIVGGKSYNEQFF TGTGCCAGTAGTATAGTGGGGGGAAAGTCCTACAATGAGCAGTTCTTC TRBV19 NA TRBJ2-1 NA
CASSQWGGEQYF TGTGCCAGCAGCCAATGGGGAGGCGAGCAGTACTTC TRBV16 NA TRBJ2-7 once
CASSLDHGSDEQYF TGTGCCAGCAGCTTAGATCATGGTAGCGACGAGCAGTACTTC TRBV11-2 NA TRBJ2-7 few
CASSGRAFVDTQYF TGCGCCAGCAGCGGACGGGCGTTCGTAGATACGCAGTATTTT TRBV4-1 NA TRBJ2-3 once
CASSVQGGSGNEQFF TGTGCCAGCAGTGTTCAGGGAGGTAGCGGCAATGAGCAGTTCTTC TRBV7-9 NA TRBJ2-1 NA
CAWTPGTYNEKLFF TGTGCCTGGACCCCCGGGACTTATAATGAAAAACTGTTTTTT TRBV30 NA TRBJ1-4 NA
CASSVAADTQYF TGTGCCAGTAGTGTAGCTGCAGATACGCAGTATTTT TRBV19 NA TRBJ2-3 few
CATIGWDMNTEAFF TGTGCCACTATAGGTTGGGACATGAACACTGAAGCTTTCTTT TRBV19 NA TRBJ1-1 NA
CASSLRDIQYF TGTGCCAGCAGCTTAAGAGACATTCAGTACTTC TRBV7-3 NA TRBJ2-4 NA
CASSRTSGAYNEQFF TGTGCCAGCAGCCGTACTAGCGGGGCCTACAATGAGCAGTTCTTC TRBV5-6 TRBD2 TRBJ2-1 NA
CAWSARGSGNTIYF TGTGCCTGGAGTGCCAGGGGATCTGGAAACACCATATATTTT TRBV30 NA TRBJ1-3 NA
CASGPGGTGQETQYF TGTGCTAGTGGACCCGGAGGGACAGGGCAAGAGACCCAGTACTTC TRBV12-5 TRBD1 TRBJ2-5 NA
CASSLIPAGGGQETQYF TGCGCCAGCAGCTTGATCCCCGCGGGAGGGGGGCAAGAGACCCAGTACTTC TRBV5-1 TRBD2 TRBJ2-5 NA
CAIRTWTGGNEQFF TGTGCCATCAGAACCTGGACGGGGGGTAATGAGCAGTTCTTC TRBV10-3 TRBD2 TRBJ2-1 once
CASSRGLAVNEQYF TGCGCCAGCAGCCGGGGACTAGCGGTTAACGAGCAGTACTTC TRBV4-1 TRBD2 TRBJ2-7 NA
CASSLLRTDSGNTIYF TGTGCCAGCAGCTTGTTACGGACAGACTCTGGAAACACCATATATTTT TRBV5-6 NA TRBJ1-3 NA
CASRRTGQGEQYF TGTGCCAGCAGACGGACGGGACAAGGCGAGCAGTACTTC TRBV28 NA TRBJ2-7 NA
CASSLELWRGENTEAFF TGTGCCAGCAGCTTAGAGTTGTGGCGCGGGGAGAACACTGAAGCTTTCTTT TRBV7-9 NA TRBJ1-1 medium-sized
CASRTGGSPYEQYF TGTGCCAGCAGGACAGGCGGATCCCCCTACGAGCAGTACTTC TRBV6-1 NA TRBJ2-7 NA
CASSLGRLQTYEQYF TGTGCCAGCAGCTTAGGCCGGCTACAGACCTACGAGCAGTACTTC TRBV7-8 NA TRBJ2-7 NA
CASSPKRGGNTEAFF TGTGCCAGCAGTCCGAAACGTGGCGGTAACACTGAAGCTTTCTTT TRBV28 NA TRBJ1-1 once
CASRDLAAGELFF TGCGCCAGCAGAGACTTAGCGGCCGGGGAGCTGTTTTTT TRBV10-2 NA TRBJ2-2 NA
CASSPWGGRETQYF TGTGCCAGCAGCCCGTGGGGGGGAAGGGAGACCCAGTACTTC TRBV7-2 TRBD2 TRBJ2-5 NA
CASSQGEDTGELFF TGCGCCAGCAGCCAGGGGGAGGACACCGGGGAGCTGTTTTTT TRBV5-1 NA TRBJ2-2 NA
CASLLSLGTEAFF TGTGCCAGCCTTCTCTCCTTAGGCACTGAAGCTTTCTTT TRBV2 NA TRBJ1-1 NA
CASSQKPGSLWADEKLFF TGTGCCAGCAGCCAAAAACCCGGGAGTTTGTGGGCGGATGAAAAACTGTTTTTT TRBV5-4 NA TRBJ1-4 NA
CASSYSTDISYNEQFF TGTGCCAGCAGTTACTCGACCGATATCTCCTACAATGAGCAGTTCTTC TRBV6-5 NA TRBJ2-1 NA
CASSVTGYGYTF TGTGCCAGTAGTGTAACAGGGTATGGCTACACCTTC TRBV19 NA TRBJ1-2 few
CASSLQGDTEAFF TGTGCCAGCAGCTTACAGGGTGACACTGAAGCTTTCTTT TRBV7-3 NA TRBJ1-1 NA
CASSLRDVYEQFF TGTGCCAGCAGCCTCCGGGACGTCTATGAGCAGTTCTTC TRBV13 NA TRBJ2-1 NA